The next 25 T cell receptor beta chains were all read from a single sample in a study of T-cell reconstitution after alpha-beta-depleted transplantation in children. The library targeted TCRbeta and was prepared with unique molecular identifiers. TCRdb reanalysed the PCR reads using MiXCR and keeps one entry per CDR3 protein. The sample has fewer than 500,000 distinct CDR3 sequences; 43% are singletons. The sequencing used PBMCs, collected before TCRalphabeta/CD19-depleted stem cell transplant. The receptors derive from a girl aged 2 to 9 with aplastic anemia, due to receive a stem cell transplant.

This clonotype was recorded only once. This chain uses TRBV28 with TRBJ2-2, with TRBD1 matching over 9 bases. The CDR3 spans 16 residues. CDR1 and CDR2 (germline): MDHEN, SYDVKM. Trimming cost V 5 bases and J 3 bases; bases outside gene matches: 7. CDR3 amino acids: CASSLGGTGYTGELFF. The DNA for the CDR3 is TGTGCCAGCAGTCTCGGAGGGACAGGGTACACCGGGGAGCTGTTTTTT.

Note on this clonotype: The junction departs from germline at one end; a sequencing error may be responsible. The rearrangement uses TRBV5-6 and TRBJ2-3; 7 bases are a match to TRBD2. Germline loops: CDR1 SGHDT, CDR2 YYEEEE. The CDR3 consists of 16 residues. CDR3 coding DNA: TGTGCCAGCAGCCCTTGGCGGGGGAGAGGCACAGTTACGCAGTATTTT. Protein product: CASSPWRGRGTVTQYF.

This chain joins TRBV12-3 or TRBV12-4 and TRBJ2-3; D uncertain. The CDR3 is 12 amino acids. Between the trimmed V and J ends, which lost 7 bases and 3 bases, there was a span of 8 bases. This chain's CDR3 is CASTLLTDTQYF. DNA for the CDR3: TGTGCCAGCACCCTATTAACAGATACGCAGTATTTT.

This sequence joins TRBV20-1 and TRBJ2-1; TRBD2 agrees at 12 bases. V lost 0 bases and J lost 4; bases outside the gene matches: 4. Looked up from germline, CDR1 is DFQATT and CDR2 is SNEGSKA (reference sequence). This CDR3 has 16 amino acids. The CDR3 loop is CSARDIGTSGYNEQFF. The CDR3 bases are TGCAGTGCTAGAGATATCGGGACTAGCGGGTACAATGAGCAGTTCTTC.

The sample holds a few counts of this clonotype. The DNA for the CDR3 is TGTGCCAGCAGGAAACTAGCGGGAGAGGGGGGGGAGCTGTTTTTT. The encoded protein is CASRKLAGEGGELFF. V usage is TRBV12-3 or TRBV12-4 and J usage is TRBJ2-2; 11 positions match TRBD2. Unmatched junction bases numbered 8, after V lost 6 bases and J lost 8 bases. CDR3 length: 15 amino acids.

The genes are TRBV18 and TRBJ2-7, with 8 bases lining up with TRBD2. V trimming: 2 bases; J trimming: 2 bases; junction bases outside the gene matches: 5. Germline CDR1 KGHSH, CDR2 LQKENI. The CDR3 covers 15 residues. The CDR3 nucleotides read TGTGCCAGCTCACCATCGGCGGGAGGTCCCTACGAGCAGTACTTC. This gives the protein CASSPSAGGPYEQYF.

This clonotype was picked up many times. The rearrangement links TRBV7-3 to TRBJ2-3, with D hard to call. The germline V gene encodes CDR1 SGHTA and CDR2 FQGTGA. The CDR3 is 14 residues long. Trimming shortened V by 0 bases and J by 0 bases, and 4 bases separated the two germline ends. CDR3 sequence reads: CASSLTASTDTQYF. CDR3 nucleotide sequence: TGTGCCAGCAGCTTAACGGCTAGCACAGATACGCAGTATTTT.

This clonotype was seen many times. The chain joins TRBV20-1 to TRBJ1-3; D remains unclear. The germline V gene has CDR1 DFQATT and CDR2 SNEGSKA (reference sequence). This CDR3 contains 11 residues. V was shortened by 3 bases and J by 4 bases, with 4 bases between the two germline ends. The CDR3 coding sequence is TGCAGTGCTAGCGAGGGAAACACCATATATTTT. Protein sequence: CSASEGNTIYF.

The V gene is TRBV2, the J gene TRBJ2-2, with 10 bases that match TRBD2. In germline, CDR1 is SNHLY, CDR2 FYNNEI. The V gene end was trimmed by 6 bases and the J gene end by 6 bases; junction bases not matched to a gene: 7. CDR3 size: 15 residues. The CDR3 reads CASRLAGVGAGELFF. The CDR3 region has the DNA TGTGCCAGCAGGCTAGCGGGAGTCGGGGCCGGGGAGCTGTTTTTT. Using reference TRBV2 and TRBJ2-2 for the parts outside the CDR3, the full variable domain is EPEVTQTPSHQVTQMGQEVILRCVPISNHLYFYWYRQILGQKVEFLVSFYNNEISEKSEIFDDQFSVERPDGSNFTLKIRSTKLEDSAMYFCASRLAGVGAGELFFGEGSRLTVL.

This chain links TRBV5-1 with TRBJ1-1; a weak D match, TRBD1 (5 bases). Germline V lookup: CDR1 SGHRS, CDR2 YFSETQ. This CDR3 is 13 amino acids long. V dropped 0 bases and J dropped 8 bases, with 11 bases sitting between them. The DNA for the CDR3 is TGCGCCAGCAGCTTGGGACAGTATCGCGAAGCTTTCTTT. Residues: CASSLGQYREAFF.

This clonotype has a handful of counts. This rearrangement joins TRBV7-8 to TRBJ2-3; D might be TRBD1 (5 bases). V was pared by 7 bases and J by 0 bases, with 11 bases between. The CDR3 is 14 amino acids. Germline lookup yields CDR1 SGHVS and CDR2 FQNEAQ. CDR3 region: CASNHRRSTDTQYF. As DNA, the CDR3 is TGTGCCAGCAACCACAGGCGCAGCACAGATACGCAGTATTTT.

CDR3: CASSQRWRGIHEQYF. The CDR3 nucleotides are TGTGCCAGCAGCCAACGGTGGAGGGGCATCCACGAGCAGTACTTC. This chain joins TRBV4-2 and TRBJ2-7, with D tentatively TRBD2 (6 bases). The germline CDR1 and CDR2 sequences are LGHNA and YNFKEQ. The CDR3 has 15 amino acids. V dropped 2 bases and J dropped 5 bases, with 16 bases sitting between them.

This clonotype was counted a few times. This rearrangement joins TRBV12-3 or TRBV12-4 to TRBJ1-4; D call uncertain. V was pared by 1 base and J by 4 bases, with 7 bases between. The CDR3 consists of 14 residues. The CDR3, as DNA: TGTGCCAGCAGTTTAGGTTCCCTTAATGAAAAACTGTTTTTT. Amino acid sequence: CASSLGSLNEKLFF.

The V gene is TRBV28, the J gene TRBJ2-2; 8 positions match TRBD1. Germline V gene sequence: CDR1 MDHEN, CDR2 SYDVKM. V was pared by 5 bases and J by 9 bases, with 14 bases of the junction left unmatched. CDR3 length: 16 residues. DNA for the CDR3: TGTGCCAGCAGTCCGCGCCCCAGACAGGGGCCGAGGGAGCTGTTTTTT. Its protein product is CASSPRPRQGPRELFF.

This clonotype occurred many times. The CDR3 DNA is TGTGCCAGCAGTCCCGCTCAACTGCAGTACTTC. This codes for CASSPAQLQYF. This chain uses TRBV12-3 or TRBV12-4 with TRBJ2-7; the D is unclear. Trimming shortened V by 5 bases and J by 9 bases, and 11 bases separated the two germline ends. The CDR3 is made up of 11 amino acids.

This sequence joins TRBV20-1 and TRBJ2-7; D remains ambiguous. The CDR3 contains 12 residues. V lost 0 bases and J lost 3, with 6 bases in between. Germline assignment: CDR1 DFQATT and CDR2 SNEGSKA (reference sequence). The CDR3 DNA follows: TGCAGTGCTAGAGAGGCTATCTACGAGCAGTACTTC. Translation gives CSAREAIYEQYF.

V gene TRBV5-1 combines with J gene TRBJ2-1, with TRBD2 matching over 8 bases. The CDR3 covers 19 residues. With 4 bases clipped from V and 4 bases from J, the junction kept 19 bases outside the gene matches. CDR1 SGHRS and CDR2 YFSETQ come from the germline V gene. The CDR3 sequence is CASSPGVGPAGAGYNEQFF. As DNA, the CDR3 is TGCGCCAGCAGCCCTGGGGTAGGACCAGCGGGAGCCGGATACAATGAGCAGTTCTTC.

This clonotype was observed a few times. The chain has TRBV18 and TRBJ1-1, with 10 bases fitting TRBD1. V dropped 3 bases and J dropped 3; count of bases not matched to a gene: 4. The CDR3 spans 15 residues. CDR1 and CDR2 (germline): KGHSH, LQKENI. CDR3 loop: CASSPSGQGYTEAFF. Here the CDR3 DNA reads TGTGCCAGCTCACCGTCGGGACAGGGGTACACTGAAGCTTTCTTT.

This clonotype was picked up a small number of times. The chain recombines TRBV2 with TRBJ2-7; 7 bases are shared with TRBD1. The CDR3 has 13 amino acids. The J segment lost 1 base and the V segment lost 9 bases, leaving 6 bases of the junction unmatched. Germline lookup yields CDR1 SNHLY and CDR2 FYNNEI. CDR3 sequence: CARGTESSYEQYF. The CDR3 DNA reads TGTGCCAGAGGGACAGAAAGTTCCTACGAGCAGTACTTC.

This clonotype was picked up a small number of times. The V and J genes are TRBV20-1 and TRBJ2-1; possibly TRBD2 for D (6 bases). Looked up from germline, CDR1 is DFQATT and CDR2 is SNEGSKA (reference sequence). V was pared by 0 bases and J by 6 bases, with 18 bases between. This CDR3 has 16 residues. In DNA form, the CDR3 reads TGCAGTGCTAGAGATTCTGGGCAGGGACTTATCAATGAGCAGTTCTTC. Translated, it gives CSARDSGQGLINEQFF.

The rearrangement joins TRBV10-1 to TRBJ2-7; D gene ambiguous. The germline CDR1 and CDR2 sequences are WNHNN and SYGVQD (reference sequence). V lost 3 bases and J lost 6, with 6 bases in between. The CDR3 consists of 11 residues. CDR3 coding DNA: TGCGCCAGCAGTGATTATCCCGAGCAGTACTTC. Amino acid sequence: CASSDYPEQYF.

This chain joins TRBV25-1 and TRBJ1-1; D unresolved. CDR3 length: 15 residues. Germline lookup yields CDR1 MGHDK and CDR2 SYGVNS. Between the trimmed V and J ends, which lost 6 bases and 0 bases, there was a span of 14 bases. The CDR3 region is CASRGLSLMNTEAFF. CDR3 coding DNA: TGTGCCAGCAGAGGTTTAAGCCTTATGAACACTGAAGCTTTCTTT.

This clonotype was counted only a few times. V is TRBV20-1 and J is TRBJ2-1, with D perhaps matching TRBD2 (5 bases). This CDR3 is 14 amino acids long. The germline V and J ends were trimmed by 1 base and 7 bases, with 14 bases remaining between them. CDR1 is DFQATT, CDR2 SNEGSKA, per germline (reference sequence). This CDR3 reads CSARGEGVGNEQFF. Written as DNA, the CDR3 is TGCAGTGCTAGAGGCGAGGGAGTGGGTAATGAGCAGTTCTTC.

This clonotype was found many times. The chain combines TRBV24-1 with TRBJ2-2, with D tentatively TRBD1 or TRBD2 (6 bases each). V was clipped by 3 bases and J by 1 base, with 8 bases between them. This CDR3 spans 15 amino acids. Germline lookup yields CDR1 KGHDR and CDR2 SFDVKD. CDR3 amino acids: CATSDAGQNTGELFF. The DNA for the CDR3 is TGTGCCACCAGTGATGCGGGACAGAACACCGGGGAGCTGTTTTTT.

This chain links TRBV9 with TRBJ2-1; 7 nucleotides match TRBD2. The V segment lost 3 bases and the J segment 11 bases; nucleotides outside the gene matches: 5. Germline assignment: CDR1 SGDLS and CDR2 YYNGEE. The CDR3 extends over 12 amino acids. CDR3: CASSGLREQQFF. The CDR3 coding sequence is TGTGCCAGCAGCGGTTTGCGGGAGCAGCAGTTCTTC.